This passage covers 28 T cell receptor beta chains from one sample sequenced in a study of lymphopenia after photon versus proton radiotherapy. Generated by immunoSEQ multiplex PCR, the TCRdb table keeps only in-frame clones and is missing some. Here the sample spans around 50,000 clones, roughly 80% being singletons. Sequences were derived from peripheral blood, sampled from a patient treated with proton-based radiotherapy. The receptors shown here come from a man in his fifties or sixties with pancreatic cancer.

The rearrangement joins TRBV10-3 to TRBJ1-1; D is perhaps TRBD1 (5 bases). V lost 6 bases and J lost 3, with 11 bases in between. There are 13 residues in the CDR3. Germline CDR1 ENHRY, CDR2 SYGVKD. The DNA for the CDR3 is TGTGCCATCAGCGGGGACGGATACACTGAAGCTTTCTTT. Translation gives CAISGDGYTEAFF.

This chain connects TRBV6-5 to TRBJ1-2, with a tentative D call TRBD1 (5 bases). The V gene's germline CDR1 is MNHEY and CDR2 SVGAGI. The V end was cut by 2 bases, the J end by 8 bases, with 18 bases between. The CDR3 covers 15 residues. CDR3 in DNA: TGTGCCAGCAGTTACGGGCAGGGATTTCGGAAGGGCTACACCTTC. This encodes CASSYGQGFRKGYTF.

The chain recombines TRBV30 with TRBJ1-2, with TRBD1 as a possible D gene (5 bases). V lost 6 bases and J lost 7, with 18 bases in between. The germline gives CDR1 GTSNPN, CDR2 SVGIG (reference sequence). The CDR3 sequence is 13 residues long. This chain's CDR3 is CACKRDRPAGYTF. The CDR3 nucleotides read TGTGCCTGTAAACGGGACCGTCCTGCTGGCTACACCTTC.

V and J are TRBV5-8 and TRBJ1-5, with TRBD1 as a possible D gene (5 bases). Germline CDR1 is SGHTS and CDR2 is YDEGEE. The V end lost 0 bases, the J end lost 2 bases, and 9 bases lay between the germline ends. The CDR3 spans 15 residues. The CDR3 DNA is TGTGCCAGCAGCTTGGAGAAGACAGGCAATCAGCCCCAGCATTTT. Translation: CASSLEKTGNQPQHF.

The chain couples TRBV19 to TRBJ2-7; the match to TRBD2 covers 8 bases. CDR3 length: 16 amino acids. With V trimmed by 3 bases and J by 6 bases, 13 bases remained unmatched. Looked up from germline, CDR1 is LNHDA and CDR2 is SQIVND (reference sequence). CDR3: CASSIIVFGRAGEQYF. As DNA, the CDR3 is TGTGCCAGTAGTATTATCGTATTCGGGAGGGCCGGCGAGCAGTACTTC.

This clone was picked up one time. This chain connects TRBV30 to TRBJ2-7; TRBD2 matches at 7 bases. Germline trimming cut 5 bases from V and 4 bases from J; bases unmatched to any gene: 8. Germline V gene sequence: CDR1 GTSNPN, CDR2 SVGIG (reference sequence). This CDR3 contains 13 residues. CDR3 sequence (DNA): TGTGCCTGGGACTTCCTGGGAGGGTACGAGCAGTACTTC. This encodes CAWDFLGGYEQYF.

The chain combines TRBV28 with TRBJ2-7; D may correspond to TRBD1 or TRBD2 (5 bases each). CDR1 and CDR2 from the germline V gene are MDHEN and SYDVKM. The CDR3 is made up of 14 amino acids. With 6 bases removed from V and 0 bases from J, the gap between germline ends came to 12 bases. The CDR3 loop reads CASRRGTVSYEQYF. The CDR3 nucleotides read TGTGCCAGCAGACGGGGCACTGTCTCCTACGAGCAGTACTTC.

This clone came up once. The genes are TRBV6-5 and TRBJ1-6; 9 nucleotides match TRBD1. Germline-derived CDR1 and CDR2 are MNHEY and SVGAGI. V shed 7 bases, J shed 6 bases, and the junction held 7 bases outside the gene matches. The CDR3 covers 15 residues. CDR3 DNA: TGTGCCAGCACCCCAGGGGACAGGGTTAATTCACCCCTCCACTTT. Protein product: CASTPGDRVNSPLHF.

The chain joins TRBV19 to TRBJ1-1; 7 bases agree with TRBD1. The CDR3 consists of 15 residues. V dropped 5 bases and J dropped 1; count of bases not matched to a gene: 7. The germline CDR1 and CDR2 sequences are LNHDA and SQIVND (reference sequence). For the CDR3, the DNA is TGTGCCAGTAGTCCCTACAGGGGCCAGAACACTGAAGCTTTCTTT. This gives the protein CASSPYRGQNTEAFF.

J is TRBJ2-1 and V is TRBV5-6; no firm D call. The CDR3 has 14 amino acids. Between the trimmed V and J ends, which lost 4 bases and 4 bases, there was a span of 12 bases. CDR1 is SGHDT, CDR2 YYEEEE, per germline. The CDR3 DNA sequence: TGTGCCAGCAGCATGGACCCGGTATACAATGAGCAGTTCTTC. This codes for CASSMDPVYNEQFF.

The chain combines TRBV6-6 with TRBJ2-7, with D possibly being TRBD1 (6 bases). The CDR3 sequence is 13 residues long. V lost 8 bases and J 2 bases, leaving 13 bases between the germline ends. In germline, CDR1 is MNHNY, CDR2 SVGAGI (reference sequence). This CDR3 is CASGRDTPYEQYF. DNA for the CDR3: TGTGCCAGCGGTAGGGACACCCCCTACGAGCAGTACTTC.

The V gene is TRBV5-8, the J gene TRBJ2-7; perhaps TRBD1 as D (6 bases). The CDR3 is 16 amino acids. V was trimmed by 2 bases and J by 0 bases, leaving 15 bases between them. Per germline, CDR1 SGHTS and CDR2 YDEGEE. CDR3 in amino acids: CASSFGLGGFSYEQYF. The CDR3 nucleotides are TGTGCCAGCAGCTTTGGGTTAGGGGGTTTCTCCTACGAGCAGTACTTC.

The rearrangement joins TRBV6-1 to TRBJ2-3; perhaps TRBD2 as D (5 bases). Trimming cost V 7 bases and J 5 bases, with 13 bases left between them. This CDR3 is built from 13 residues. Looked up from germline, CDR1 is MNHNS and CDR2 is SASEGT. CDR3 residues: CASTRTLQDTQYF. CDR3 DNA: TGTGCCAGCACCCGGACTCTACAAGATACGCAGTATTTT.

This sequence joins TRBV11-3 and TRBJ2-7, with 13 bases matching TRBD2. The CDR3 consists of 15 residues. Germline-derived CDR1 and CDR2 are SGHNT and YENEEA. Unmatched junction bases numbered 13, after V lost 7 bases and J lost 10 bases. CDR3 DNA: TGTGCCAGCACCTCAGCCCGACTAGCGGGAGGCCGACAGTACTTC. As protein: CASTSARLAGGRQYF.

The chain couples TRBV27 to TRBJ1-1; a weak D match, TRBD1 (5 bases). The V end was cut by 7 bases, the J end by 4 bases, with 16 bases between. The CDR3 sequence is 14 residues long. CDR1 MNHEY and CDR2 SMNVEV come from the germline V gene (reference sequence). The CDR3 sequence: CASTRQTVTTEAFF. CDR3 nucleotides: TGTGCCAGCACTCGACAGACGGTGACCACTGAAGCTTTCTTT.

A single count supports this clone. The chain's CDR3 is CASSQAARTTNEKLFF. CDR3 sequence (DNA): TGTGCCAGCAGCCAAGCGGCCAGGACGACAAATGAAAAACTGTTTTTT. V usage is TRBV5-5 and J usage is TRBJ1-4; the D is unclear. The CDR3 consists of 16 residues. Between the trimmed V and J ends, which lost 4 bases and 5 bases, there was a span of 18 bases. Germline lookup yields CDR1 SGHKS and CDR2 YYEKEE (reference sequence).

CDR3 nucleotide sequence: TGTGCCAGCAGCAGGACTAGCGGGAGTTTATCCTACAATGAGCAGTTCTTC. It is translated as CASSRTSGSLSYNEQFF. The chain links TRBV27 to TRBJ2-1; 13 positions agree with TRBD2. The CDR3 extends over 17 amino acids. Germline V gene sequence: CDR1 MNHEY, CDR2 SMNVEV (reference sequence). J was trimmed by 1 base and V by 6 bases; bases with no gene match: 6.

The genes are TRBV6-1 and TRBJ2-2; D may correspond to TRBD1 or TRBD2 (5 bases each). Trimming took 6 bases from V and 6 from J, leaving 14 bases between them. Germline CDR1 reads MNHNS; CDR2 reads SASEGT. The CDR3 is made up of 14 amino acids. CDR3: CASRGDLKAGELFF. As DNA, the CDR3 is TGTGCCAGCAGGGGGGACCTCAAGGCCGGGGAGCTGTTTTTT.

V and J are TRBV9 and TRBJ2-3; D not resolved. The length of the CDR3 is 14 residues. Germline assignment: CDR1 SGDLS and CDR2 YYNGEE. The V and J ends lost 0 bases and 6 bases respectively, with 11 bases between them. The CDR3, as DNA: TGTGCCAGCAGCGTAGCCGTCCTGGGGGATACGCAGTATTTT. Its translation is CASSVAVLGDTQYF.

This chain uses TRBV4-3 with TRBJ1-2; 12 nucleotides agree with TRBD1. This CDR3 region has 15 residues. CDR1 and CDR2 from the germline V gene are LGHNA and YSLEER. The V gene end was trimmed by 2 bases and the J gene end by 4 bases; junction bases not matched to a gene: 2. CDR3 sequence (DNA): TGCGCCAGCAGCCAAAGGGGACAGGGGGCCTATGGCTACACCTTC. Translation: CASSQRGQGAYGYTF.

J is TRBJ2-6 and V is TRBV5-1, with D unresolved. This CDR3 contains 15 residues. CDR1 and CDR2 (germline): SGHRS, YFSETQ. Trimming cost V 0 bases and J 13 bases, with 17 bases left between them. The CDR3 loop reads CASSLADTALHVLTF. Written as DNA, the CDR3 is TGCGCCAGCAGCTTGGCCGACACAGCCCTACATGTCCTGACTTTC.

The chain couples TRBV19 to TRBJ2-6, with a tentative D call TRBD1 (5 bases). The CDR3 consists of 17 residues. The V gene's germline CDR1 is LNHDA and CDR2 SQIVND (reference sequence). The V gene lost 9 bases and the J gene lost 0 bases, with 18 bases spanning the gap. In nucleotides, the CDR3 is TGTGCCAGCCAAAAGACAGCGACGAGCTCTGGGGCCAACGTCCTGACTTTC. The encoded protein is CASQKTATSSGANVLTF.

This chain connects TRBV7-9 to TRBJ1-1; 9 bases agree with TRBD1. The J segment lost 1 base and the V segment lost 3 bases, leaving 3 bases of the junction unmatched. Germline CDR1 and CDR2: SEHNR and FQNEAQ (reference sequence). CDR3 length: 15 residues. The CDR3 loop is CASSLDRGPNTEAFF. The CDR3 coding sequence is TGTGCCAGCAGCTTGGACAGGGGACCGAACACTGAAGCTTTCTTT.

The CDR3: CSVEGQVGGYTF. CDR3 in DNA: TGCAGCGTTGAGGGACAGGTCGGTGGCTACACCTTC. V usage is TRBV29-1 and J usage is TRBJ1-2; 8 nucleotides align to TRBD1. The V gene's germline CDR1 is SQVTM and CDR2 ANQGSEA. There are 12 residues in the CDR3. The trim removed 3 bases at V and 7 bases at J, leaving 4 bases unmatched.

Here the CDR3 DNA reads TGTGCCAGCAGTTACGCCGACAGGGGTTACGGCTACACCTTC. Protein: CASSYADRGYGYTF. V usage is TRBV6-5 and J usage is TRBJ1-2, with 8 bases lining up with TRBD1. Losses at the gene ends were 2 bases for V and 8 bases for J; bases not matched to a gene: 7. The CDR3 length is 14 residues. Germline V CDR1 and CDR2: MNHEY, SVGAGI.

V and J are TRBV28 and TRBJ2-1; 8 bases are a match to TRBD1. From germline, CDR1 is MDHEN and CDR2 SYDVKM. Trimming at V came to 4 bases and at J to 3 bases, leaving 5 bases not matched to a gene. The CDR3 contains 15 residues. For the CDR3, the DNA is TGTGCCAGCAGTTATTCCACAGGGGGCTACAATGAGCAGTTCTTC. Protein: CASSYSTGGYNEQFF.

CDR3 coding DNA: TGTGCCTGGAGTGTACTTGGGGCGGGCAATAGCAATCAGCCCCAGCATTTT. This encodes CAWSVLGAGNSNQPQHF. The chain combines TRBV30 with TRBJ1-5, with D perhaps TRBD1 (5 bases). V shed 0 bases and J shed 0 bases, with 15 bases lying between them. Germline V CDR1 and CDR2: GTSNPN, SVGIG (reference sequence). CDR3 size: 17 residues.

This chain connects TRBV7-8 to TRBJ2-5; D call uncertain. Germline V gene lookup returns CDR1 SGHVS and CDR2 FQNEAQ. The CDR3 has 14 amino acids. Trimming took off 5 bases at V and 1 base at J, with 11 bases between the two ends. The DNA of the CDR3 is TGTGCCAGCAGCCACTACATCAGCCAAGAGACCCAGTACTTC. It translates to CASSHYISQETQYF. Looking up the rest from reference TRBV7-8 and TRBJ2-5 gives the full variable domain: GAGVSQSPRYKVAKRGQDVALRCDPISGHVSLFWYQQALGQGPEFLTYFQNEAQLDKSGLPSDRFFAERPEGSVSTLKIQRTQQEDSAVYLCASSHYISQETQYFGPGTRLLVL.